This T cell receptor beta chain was sequenced during a study of shared clonotypes between healthy human individuals. The length of the CDR3 is 14 residues. Trimming cost V 7 bases and J 7 bases, with 16 bases left between them. The germline V gene encodes CDR1 SGHTA and CDR2 FQGTGA. Produced via immunoSEQ multiplex PCR; TCRdb's table is partial and in-frame only. Of under 750,000 clones in the sample, just under 75% were seen once. The receptor was derived from a woman aged 30 to 39 in good health. The material sequenced was memory CD4+ T cells sorted from blood. Described subset: CD45RA-negative fraction. This sequence joins TRBV7-3 and TRBJ1-4, with D possibly matching TRBD1 (5 bases). The DNA of the CDR3 is TGTGCCAGCATACCATCCAGGACATTTGAAAAACTGTTTTTT. This encodes CASIPSRTFEKLFF.